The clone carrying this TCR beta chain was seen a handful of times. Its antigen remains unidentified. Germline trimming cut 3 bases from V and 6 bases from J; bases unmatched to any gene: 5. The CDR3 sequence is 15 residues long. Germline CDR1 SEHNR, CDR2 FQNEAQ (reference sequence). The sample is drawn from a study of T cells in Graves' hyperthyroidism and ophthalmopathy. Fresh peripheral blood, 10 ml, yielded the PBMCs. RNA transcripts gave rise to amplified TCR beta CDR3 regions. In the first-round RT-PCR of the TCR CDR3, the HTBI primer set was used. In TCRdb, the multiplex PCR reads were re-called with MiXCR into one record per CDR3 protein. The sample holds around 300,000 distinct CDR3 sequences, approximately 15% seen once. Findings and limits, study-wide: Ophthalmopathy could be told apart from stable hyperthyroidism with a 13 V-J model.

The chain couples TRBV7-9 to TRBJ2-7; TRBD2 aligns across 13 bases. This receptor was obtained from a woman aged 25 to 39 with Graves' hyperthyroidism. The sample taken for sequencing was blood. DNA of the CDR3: TGTGCCAGCAGCTTTGGGGGACTAGCGGGAACCGAGCAGTACTTC. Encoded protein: CASSFGGLAGTEQYF.